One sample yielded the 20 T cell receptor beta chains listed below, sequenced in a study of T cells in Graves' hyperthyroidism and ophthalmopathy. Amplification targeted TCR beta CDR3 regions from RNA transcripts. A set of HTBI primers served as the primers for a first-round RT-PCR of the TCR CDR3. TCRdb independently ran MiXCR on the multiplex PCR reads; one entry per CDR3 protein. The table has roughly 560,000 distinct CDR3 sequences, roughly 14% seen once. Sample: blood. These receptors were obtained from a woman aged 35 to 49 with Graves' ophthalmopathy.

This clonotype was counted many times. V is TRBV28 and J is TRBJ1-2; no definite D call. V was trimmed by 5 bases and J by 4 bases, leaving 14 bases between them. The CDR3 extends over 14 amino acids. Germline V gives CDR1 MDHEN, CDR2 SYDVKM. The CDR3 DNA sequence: TGTGCCAGCAGTCCGATCCTTCGCATCTATGGCTACACCTTC. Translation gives CASSPILRIYGYTF.

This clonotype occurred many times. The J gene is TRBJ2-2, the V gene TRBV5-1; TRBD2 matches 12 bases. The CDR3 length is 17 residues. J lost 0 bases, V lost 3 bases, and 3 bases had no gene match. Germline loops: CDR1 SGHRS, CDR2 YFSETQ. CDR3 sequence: CASSYLAGGTNTGELFF. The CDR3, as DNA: TGCGCCAGCAGCTATCTAGCGGGAGGGACGAACACCGGGGAGCTGTTTTTT.

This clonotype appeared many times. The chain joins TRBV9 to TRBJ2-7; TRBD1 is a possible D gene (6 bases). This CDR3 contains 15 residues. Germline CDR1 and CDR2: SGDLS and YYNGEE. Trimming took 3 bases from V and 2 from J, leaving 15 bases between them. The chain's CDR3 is CASSATPTGTYEQYF. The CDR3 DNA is TGTGCCAGCAGCGCCACGCCAACAGGGACCTACGAGCAGTACTTC. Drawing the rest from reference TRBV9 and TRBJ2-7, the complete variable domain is DSGVTQTPKHLITATGQRVTLRCSPRSGDLSVYWYQQSLDQGLQFLIQYYNGEERAKGNILERFSAQQFPDLHSELNLSSLELGDSALYFCASSATPTGTYEQYFGPGTRLTVT.

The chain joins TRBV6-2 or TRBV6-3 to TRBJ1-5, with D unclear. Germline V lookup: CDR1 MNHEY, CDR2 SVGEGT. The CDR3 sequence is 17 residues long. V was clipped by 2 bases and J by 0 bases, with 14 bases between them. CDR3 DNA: TGTGCCAGCAGTTACGGTCTCCGGGCTAATAGCAATCAGCCCCAGCATTTT. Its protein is CASSYGLRANSNQPQHF.

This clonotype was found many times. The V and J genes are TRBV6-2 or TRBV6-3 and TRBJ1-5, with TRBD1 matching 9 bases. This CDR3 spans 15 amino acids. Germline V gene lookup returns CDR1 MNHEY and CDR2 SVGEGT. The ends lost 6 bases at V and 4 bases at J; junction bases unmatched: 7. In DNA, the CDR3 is TGTGCCAGCAGGCGGGACAGGGCGATTAATCAGCCCCAGCATTTT. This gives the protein CASRRDRAINQPQHF.

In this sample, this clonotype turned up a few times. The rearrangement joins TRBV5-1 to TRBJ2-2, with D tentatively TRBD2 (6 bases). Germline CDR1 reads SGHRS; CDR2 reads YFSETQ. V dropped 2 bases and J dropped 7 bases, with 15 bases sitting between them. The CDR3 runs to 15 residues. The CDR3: CASSFGGLVGGELFF. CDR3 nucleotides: TGCGCCAGCAGCTTCGGGGGATTGGTAGGCGGGGAGCTGTTTTTT.

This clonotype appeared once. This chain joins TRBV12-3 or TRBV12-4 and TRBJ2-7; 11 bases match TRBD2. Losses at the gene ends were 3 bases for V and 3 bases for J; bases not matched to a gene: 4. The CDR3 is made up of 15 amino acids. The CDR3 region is CASSFPTSGIYEQYF. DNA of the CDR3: TGTGCCAGCAGTTTTCCGACTAGCGGGATCTACGAGCAGTACTTC.

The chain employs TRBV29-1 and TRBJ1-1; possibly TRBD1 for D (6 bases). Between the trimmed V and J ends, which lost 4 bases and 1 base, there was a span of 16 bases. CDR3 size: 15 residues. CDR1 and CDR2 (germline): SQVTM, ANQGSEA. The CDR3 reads CSVGRGGGRNTEAFF. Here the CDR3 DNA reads TGCAGCGTTGGGCGTGGGGGCGGGAGGAACACTGAAGCTTTCTTT.

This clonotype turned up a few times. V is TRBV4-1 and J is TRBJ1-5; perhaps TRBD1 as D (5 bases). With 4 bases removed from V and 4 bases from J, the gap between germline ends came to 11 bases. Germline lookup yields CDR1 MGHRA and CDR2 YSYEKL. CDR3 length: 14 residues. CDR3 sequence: CASSLGVENQPQHF. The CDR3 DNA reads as TGCGCCAGCAGCCTGGGGGTGGAGAATCAGCCCCAGCATTTT.

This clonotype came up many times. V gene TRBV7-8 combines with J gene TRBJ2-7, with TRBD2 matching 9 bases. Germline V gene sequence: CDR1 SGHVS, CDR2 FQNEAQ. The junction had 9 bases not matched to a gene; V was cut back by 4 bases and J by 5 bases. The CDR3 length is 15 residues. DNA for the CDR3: TGTGCCAGCAGCTCCCCGATTAGCGGGAGCCACGAGCAGTACTTC. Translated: CASSSPISGSHEQYF.

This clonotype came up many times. The CDR3 DNA follows: TGTGCCAGCAGCTCGGCCAAAGAGACCCAGTACTTC. This sequence encodes CASSSAKETQYF. The rearrangement uses TRBV7-9 and TRBJ2-5; D uncertain. This CDR3 comprises 12 residues. CDR1 SEHNR and CDR2 FQNEAQ come from the germline V gene (reference sequence). V dropped 4 bases and J dropped 3 bases, with 6 bases sitting between them. The full variable domain, its missing parts supplied by reference TRBV7-9 and TRBJ2-5, is DTGVSQNPRHKITKRGQNVTFRCDPISEHNRLYWYRQTLGQGPEFLTYFQNEAQLEKSRLLSDRFSAERPKGSFSTLEIQRTEQGDSAMYLCASSSAKETQYFGPGTRLLVL.

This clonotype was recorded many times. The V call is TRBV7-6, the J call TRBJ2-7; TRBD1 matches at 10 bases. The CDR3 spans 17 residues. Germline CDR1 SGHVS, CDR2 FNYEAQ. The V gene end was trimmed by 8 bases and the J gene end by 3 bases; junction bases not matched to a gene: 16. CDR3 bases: TGTGCCAGCTCCTCGTACCGGGACAGGGGACATGGCTACGAGCAGTACTTC. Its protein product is CASSSYRDRGHGYEQYF. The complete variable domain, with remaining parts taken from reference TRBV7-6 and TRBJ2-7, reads GAGVSQSPRYKVTKRGQDVALRCDPISGHVSLYWYRQALGQGPEFLTYFNYEAQQDKSGLPNDRFSAERPEGSISTLTIQRTEQRDSAMYRCASSSYRDRGHGYEQYFGPGTRLTVT.

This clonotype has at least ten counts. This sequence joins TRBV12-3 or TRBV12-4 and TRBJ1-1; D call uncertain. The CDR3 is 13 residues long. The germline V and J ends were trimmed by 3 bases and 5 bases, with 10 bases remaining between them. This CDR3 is CASSFGAGTEAFF. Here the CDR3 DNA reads TGTGCCAGCAGTTTTGGAGCGGGAACTGAAGCTTTCTTT.

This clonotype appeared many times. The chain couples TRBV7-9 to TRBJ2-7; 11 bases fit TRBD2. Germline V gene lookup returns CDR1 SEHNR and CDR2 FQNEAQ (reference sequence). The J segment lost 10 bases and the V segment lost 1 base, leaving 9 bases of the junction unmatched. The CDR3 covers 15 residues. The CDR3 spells CASSLEKTSGTIQYF. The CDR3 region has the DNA TGTGCCAGCAGCTTAGAGAAGACTAGCGGGACGATTCAGTACTTC.

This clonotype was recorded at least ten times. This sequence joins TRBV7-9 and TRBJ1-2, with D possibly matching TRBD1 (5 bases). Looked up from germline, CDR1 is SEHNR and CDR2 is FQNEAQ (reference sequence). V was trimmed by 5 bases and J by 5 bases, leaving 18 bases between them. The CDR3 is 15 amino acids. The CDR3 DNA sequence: TGTGCCAGCAGCCCCCCGGACAAGAATAGATATGGCTACACCTTC. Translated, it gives CASSPPDKNRYGYTF.

This chain's CDR3 is CASSPRGRDSATGTYNEQFF. The CDR3 region has the DNA TGTGCCAGCAGCCCGAGGGGGAGGGACTCCGCAACGGGGACCTACAATGAGCAGTTCTTC. The chain recombines TRBV4-2 with TRBJ2-1, with D perhaps TRBD2 (7 bases). V was clipped by 4 bases and J by 2 bases, with 27 bases between them. The CDR3 sequence is 20 residues long. The germline gives CDR1 LGHNA, CDR2 YNFKEQ.

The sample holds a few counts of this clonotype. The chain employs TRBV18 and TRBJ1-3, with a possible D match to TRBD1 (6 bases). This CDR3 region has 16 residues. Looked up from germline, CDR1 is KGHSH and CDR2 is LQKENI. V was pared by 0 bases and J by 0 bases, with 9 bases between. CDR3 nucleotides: TGTGCCAGCTCACCACCGACCAGGGGCTCTGGAAACACCATATATTTT. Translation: CASSPPTRGSGNTIYF.

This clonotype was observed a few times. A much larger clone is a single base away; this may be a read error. The DNA of the CDR3 is TGTGCCAGCAGTCTCCGGGGCAGGTTGAATCAGCCCCAGCATTTT. Residues: CASSLRGRLNQPQHF. The gene calls are TRBV6-2 or TRBV6-3 and TRBJ1-5, with D maybe TRBD1 (5 bases). The ends were cut back, 5 bases at V and 4 bases at J, with 15 bases in the middle. Germline V gene sequence: CDR1 MNHEY, CDR2 SVGEGT. The CDR3 runs 15 residues.

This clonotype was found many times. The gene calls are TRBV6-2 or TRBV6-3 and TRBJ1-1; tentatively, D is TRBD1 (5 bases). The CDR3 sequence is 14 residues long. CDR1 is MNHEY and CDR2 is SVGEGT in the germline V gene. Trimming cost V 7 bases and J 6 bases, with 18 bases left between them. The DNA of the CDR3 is TGTGCCAGCAATCGCGGCGGGACGATCCCTGAAGCTTTCTTT. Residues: CASNRGGTIPEAFF.

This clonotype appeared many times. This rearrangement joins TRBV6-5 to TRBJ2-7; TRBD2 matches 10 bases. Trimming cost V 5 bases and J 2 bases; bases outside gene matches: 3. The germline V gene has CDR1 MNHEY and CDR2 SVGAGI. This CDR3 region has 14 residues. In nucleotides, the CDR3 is TGTGCCAGCAGTACAGGACTAGCGGCCTACGAGCAGTACTTC. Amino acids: CASSTGLAAYEQYF.